These 22 T cell receptor beta chains came from one sample sequenced in a study of cytomegalovirus exposure and HLA in healthy donors. Sequenced by immunoSEQ multiplex PCR; TCRdb stores in-frame clones only, minus some. The sample yields roughly 140,000 clones, around 87% seen once. The sequenced sample consisted of PBMCs. These receptors came from a man aged 18 to 30 in good health and CMV-seropositive.

The gene calls are TRBV2 and TRBJ1-2, with D uncertain. The CDR3 consists of 13 residues. The germline V and J ends were trimmed by 8 bases and 4 bases, with 14 bases remaining between them. Germline-derived CDR1 and CDR2 are SNHLY and FYNNEI. DNA for the CDR3: TGTGCCAGCGCTGAGGGCAGCCCCTATGGCTACACCTTC. Translated, it gives CASAEGSPYGYTF.

V usage is TRBV5-1 and J usage is TRBJ2-3; TRBD1 matches 9 bases. V was clipped by 6 bases and J by 1 base; unmatched bases: 6. CDR1 is SGHRS, CDR2 YFSETQ, per germline. The CDR3 runs to 15 residues. The DNA for the CDR3 is TGCGCCAGCAAATACAGGGGGCAGGGCACAGATACGCAGTATTTT. Its translation is CASKYRGQGTDTQYF.

V and J are TRBV15 and TRBJ1-6, with TRBD1 matching 9 bases. CDR1 is LNHNV and CDR2 is YYDKDF in the germline V gene (reference sequence). This CDR3 comprises 14 residues. V lost 3 bases to trimming and J lost 11 bases; unmatched junction nucleotides: 5. The CDR3 region is CATSRDRGTPPLHF. For the CDR3, the DNA is TGTGCCACCAGCAGGGACAGGGGAACGCCACCCCTCCACTTT.

This chain links TRBV9 with TRBJ1-5; no clear D. V was clipped by 0 bases and J by 1 base, with 8 bases between them. The CDR3 contains 15 residues. CDR1 is SGDLS and CDR2 is YYNGEE in the germline V gene. CDR3 in DNA: TGTGCCAGCAGCGTAGACCCAGCGAGCAATCAGCCCCAGCATTTT. Its protein is CASSVDPASNQPQHF.

This chain uses TRBV6-1 with TRBJ2-2; possible D gene TRBD2, 6 bases. The CDR3 consists of 14 residues. With 4 bases removed from V and 1 base from J, the gap between germline ends came to 7 bases. CDR1 is MNHNS, CDR2 SASEGT, per germline. DNA for the CDR3: TGTGCCAGCAGTGTGCGGGAGAACACCGGGGAGCTGTTTTTT. Translation gives CASSVRENTGELFF.

V and J are TRBV11-3 and TRBJ1-1; D call uncertain. The CDR3 extends over 15 amino acids. Germline V gene lookup returns CDR1 SGHNT and CDR2 YENEEA. Trimming took 2 bases from V and 1 from J, leaving 11 bases between them. This CDR3 is CASSLSVTANTEAFF. As DNA, the CDR3 is TGTGCCAGCAGCTTATCCGTTACAGCGAACACTGAAGCTTTCTTT.

A single count supports this clone. The chain couples TRBV7-2 to TRBJ2-3; 7 bases are shared with TRBD2. The junction had 5 bases not matched to a gene; V was cut back by 6 bases and J by 2 bases. There are 14 residues in the CDR3. Germline loops: CDR1 SGHTA, CDR2 FQGNSA. The CDR3 is CASSRDYTTDTQYF. The DNA for the CDR3 is TGTGCCAGCAGTCGGGACTACACCACAGATACGCAGTATTTT.

This clone has just a few counts. The CDR3 does not end in the conserved phenylalanine or tryptophan, so this is likely a read error. It is unclear where the CDR3 begins or ends on the DNA, so no DNA is shown, and the CDR3 is as TCRdb lists it. The rearrangement links TRBV6-1 to TRBJ2-7; no DNA check was done on the table's D call, TRBD2. Germline CDR1 and CDR2: MNHNS and SASEGT. The CDR3 is 11 residues long, counting both termini. The CDR3 sequence: CASSDLFEARI.

The chain links TRBV7-9 to TRBJ2-7; perhaps TRBD1 as D (5 bases). The V gene's germline CDR1 is SEHNR and CDR2 FQNEAQ (reference sequence). V was clipped by 5 bases and J by 4 bases, with 15 bases between them. The CDR3 consists of 14 residues. CDR3 amino acids: CASSKTEEVYEQYF. CDR3 coding DNA: TGTGCCAGCAGCAAGACAGAAGAAGTGTACGAGCAGTACTTC.

The chain has TRBV19 and TRBJ1-5, with D tentatively TRBD1 (5 bases). Between the trimmed V and J ends, which lost 7 bases and 5 bases, there was a span of 15 bases. The V gene's germline CDR1 is LNHDA and CDR2 SQIVND (reference sequence). CDR3 size: 14 residues. The CDR3 spells CASTPGGAHQPQHF. CDR3 bases: TGTGCCAGTACCCCAGGAGGGGCACATCAGCCCCAGCATTTT. Based on the CDR3 plus reference TRBV19 and TRBJ1-5, the full variable domain is DGGITQSPKYLFRKEGQNVTLSCEQNLNHDAMYWYRQDPGQGLRLIYYSQIVNDFQKGDIAEGYSVSREKKESFPLTVTSAQKNPTAFYLCASTPGGAHQPQHFGDGTRLSIL.

V usage is TRBV15 and J usage is TRBJ2-7, with a weak D call TRBD1 (5 bases). Germline CDR1 reads LNHNV; CDR2 reads YYDKDF (reference sequence). V lost 0 bases and J 3 bases, leaving 6 bases between the germline ends. The CDR3 sequence is 13 residues long. The CDR3 is CATSRDTGYEQYF. The CDR3 DNA is TGTGCCACCAGCAGAGATACAGGCTACGAGCAGTACTTC.

The V gene is TRBV19, the J gene TRBJ2-1, with 10 bases lining up with TRBD1. The CDR3 is 16 residues long. With V trimmed by 5 bases and J by 6 bases, 10 bases remained unmatched. The germline V gene has CDR1 LNHDA and CDR2 SQIVND (reference sequence). Written as DNA, the CDR3 is TGTGCCAGTAGTGGGGGACAGGGGTTATATTTCAATGAGCAGTTCTTC. This encodes CASSGGQGLYFNEQFF.

The rearrangement joins TRBV11-2 to TRBJ1-1; D gene ambiguous. The V end was cut by 1 base, the J end by 11 bases, with 14 bases between. Per germline, CDR1 SGHAT and CDR2 FQNNGV. The CDR3 loop spans 13 amino acids. The CDR3 DNA sequence: TGTGCCAGCAGCTTAGGGAGGTACAGCTCCGCTTTCTTT. It specifies CASSLGRYSSAFF.

This clone was recorded only once. The J gene is TRBJ1-4, the V gene TRBV4-1, with a weak D call TRBD1 (5 bases). Trimming took 4 bases from V and 5 from J, leaving 11 bases between them. The CDR3 totals 14 residues. Germline CDR1 and CDR2: MGHRA and YSYEKL. This chain's CDR3 is CASSLGGVNEKLFF. The CDR3 DNA follows: TGCGCCAGCAGCCTTGGGGGGGTAAATGAAAAACTGTTTTTT.

The CDR3 nucleotides are TGTGCCAGCAGTACAGTTGAAGCTTTCTTT. Translation gives CASSTVEAFF. The chain couples TRBV7-9 to TRBJ1-1; D is uncertain. V lost 6 bases to trimming and J lost 7 bases, with 6 bases between them. CDR1 SEHNR and CDR2 FQNEAQ come from the germline V gene (reference sequence). The CDR3 loop spans 10 amino acids. The whole variable domain, filled in from reference TRBV7-9 and TRBJ1-1, reads DTGVSQNPRHKITKRGQNVTFRCDPISEHNRLYWYRQTLGQGPEFLTYFQNEAQLEKSRLLSDRFSAERPKGSFSTLEIQRTEQGDSAMYLCASSTVEAFFGQGTRLTVV.

This clone was seen once. V and J are TRBV2 and TRBJ1-5; weak D call: TRBD1 (6 bases). The CDR3 sequence is 14 residues long. V was pared by 7 bases and J by 4 bases, with 14 bases between. Germline lookup yields CDR1 SNHLY and CDR2 FYNNEI. The DNA for the CDR3 is TGTGCCAGCACCCTCGACAGGTTAAATCAGCCCCAGCATTTT. Translating gives CASTLDRLNQPQHF.

The genes are TRBV27 and TRBJ2-2; 7 nucleotides match TRBD1. After removal of 8 bases from V and 4 bases from J, the junction contained 4 bases not matched to a gene. This CDR3 contains 13 residues. The germline gives CDR1 MNHEY, CDR2 SMNVEV (reference sequence). CDR3: CASGPGGTGELFF. CDR3 bases: TGTGCCAGCGGGCCAGGGGGCACCGGGGAGCTGTTTTTT.

The chain couples TRBV15 to TRBJ1-5; D call uncertain. With 0 bases removed from V and 5 bases from J, the gap between germline ends came to 8 bases. In germline, CDR1 is LNHNV, CDR2 YYDKDF (reference sequence). CDR3 length: 14 residues. CDR3 sequence (DNA): TGTGCCACCAGCAGAGATAACGGAGATCAGCCCCAGCATTTT. Amino acids: CATSRDNGDQPQHF.

CDR3 region: CASSPRGQGGTDTQYF. CDR3 DNA sequence: TGTGCCAGCAGCCCTAGAGGCCAGGGTGGCACAGATACGCAGTATTTT. The chain links TRBV9 to TRBJ2-3; D possibly corresponds to TRBD1 (5 bases). V shed 4 bases and J shed 1 base, with 16 bases lying between them. CDR1 SGDLS and CDR2 YYNGEE come from the germline V gene. CDR3 length: 16 residues.

The rearrangement uses TRBV7-9 and TRBJ2-1; D might be TRBD1 (5 bases). From germline, CDR1 is SEHNR and CDR2 FQNEAQ (reference sequence). Trimming cost V 4 bases and J 8 bases, with 12 bases left between them. The CDR3 totals 13 residues. DNA for the CDR3: TGTGCCAGCAGCTCCTTTTGGGGCGATGAGCAGTTCTTC. This encodes CASSSFWGDEQFF.

The rearrangement joins TRBV10-1 to TRBJ2-7, with TRBD1 as a possible D gene (6 bases). The CDR3 totals 14 residues. Per the germline V gene, CDR1 is WNHNN and CDR2 is SYGVQD (reference sequence). V was trimmed by 2 bases and J by 1 base, leaving 9 bases between them. The CDR3 coding sequence is TGCGCCAGCAGTGAGAGGGGGAGTTCCTACGAGCAGTACTTC. Amino acids: CASSERGSSYEQYF.

The rearrangement joins TRBV11-2 to TRBJ1-1; perhaps TRBD1 as D (5 bases). CDR1 is SGHAT and CDR2 is FQNNGV in the germline V gene. The ends were cut back, 6 bases at V and 5 bases at J, with 16 bases in the middle. This CDR3 region has 14 residues. The CDR3 loop is CASRRSFGGTEAFF. The CDR3 DNA follows: TGTGCCAGCAGACGGTCGTTTGGGGGGACTGAAGCTTTCTTT.